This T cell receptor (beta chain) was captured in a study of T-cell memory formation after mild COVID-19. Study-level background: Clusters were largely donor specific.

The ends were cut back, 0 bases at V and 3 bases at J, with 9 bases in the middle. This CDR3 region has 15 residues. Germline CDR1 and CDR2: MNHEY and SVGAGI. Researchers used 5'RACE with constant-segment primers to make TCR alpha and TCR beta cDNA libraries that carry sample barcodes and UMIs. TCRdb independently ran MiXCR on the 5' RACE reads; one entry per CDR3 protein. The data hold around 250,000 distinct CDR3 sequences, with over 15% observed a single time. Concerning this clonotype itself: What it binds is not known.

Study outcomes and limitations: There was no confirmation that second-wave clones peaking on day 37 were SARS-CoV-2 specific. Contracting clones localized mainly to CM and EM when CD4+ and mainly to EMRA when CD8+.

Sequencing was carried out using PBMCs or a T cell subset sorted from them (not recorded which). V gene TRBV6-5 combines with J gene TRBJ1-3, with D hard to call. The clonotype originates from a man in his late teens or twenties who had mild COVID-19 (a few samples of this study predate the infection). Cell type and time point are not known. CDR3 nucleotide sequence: TGTGCCAGCAGTTACTCAGTAGGAGTTGGAAACACCATATATTTT. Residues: CASSYSVGVGNTIYF.